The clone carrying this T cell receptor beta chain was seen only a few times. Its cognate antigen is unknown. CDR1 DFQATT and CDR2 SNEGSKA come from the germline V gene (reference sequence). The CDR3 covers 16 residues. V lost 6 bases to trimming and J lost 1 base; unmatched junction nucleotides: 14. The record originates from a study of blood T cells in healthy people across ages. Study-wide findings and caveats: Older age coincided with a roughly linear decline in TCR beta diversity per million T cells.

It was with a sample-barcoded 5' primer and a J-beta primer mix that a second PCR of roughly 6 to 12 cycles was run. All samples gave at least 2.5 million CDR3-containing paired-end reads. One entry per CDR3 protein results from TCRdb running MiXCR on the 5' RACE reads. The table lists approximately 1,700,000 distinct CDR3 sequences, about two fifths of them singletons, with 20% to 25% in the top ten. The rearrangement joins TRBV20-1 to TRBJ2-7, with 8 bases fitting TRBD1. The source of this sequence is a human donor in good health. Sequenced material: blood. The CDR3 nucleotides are TGCAGTGCGCCAACCGGGACAGGCCGCCCTTCCTACGAGCAGTACTTC. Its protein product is CSAPTGTGRPSYEQYF.